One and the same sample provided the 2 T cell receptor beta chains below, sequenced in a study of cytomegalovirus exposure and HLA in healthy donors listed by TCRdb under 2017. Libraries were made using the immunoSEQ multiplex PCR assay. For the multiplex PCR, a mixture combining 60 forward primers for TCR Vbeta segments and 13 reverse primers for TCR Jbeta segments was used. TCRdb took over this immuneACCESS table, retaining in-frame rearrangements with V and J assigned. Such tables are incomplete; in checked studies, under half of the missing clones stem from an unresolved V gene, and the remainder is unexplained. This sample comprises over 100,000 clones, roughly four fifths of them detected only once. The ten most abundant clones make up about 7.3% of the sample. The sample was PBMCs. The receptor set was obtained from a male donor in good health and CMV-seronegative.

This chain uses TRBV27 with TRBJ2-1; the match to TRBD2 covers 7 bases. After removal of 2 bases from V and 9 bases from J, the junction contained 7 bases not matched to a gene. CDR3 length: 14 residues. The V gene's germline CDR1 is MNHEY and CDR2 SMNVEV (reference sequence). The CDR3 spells CASSLVVGEGEQFF. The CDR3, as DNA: TGTGCCAGCAGTTTAGTCGTGGGGGAGGGTGAGCAGTTCTTC.

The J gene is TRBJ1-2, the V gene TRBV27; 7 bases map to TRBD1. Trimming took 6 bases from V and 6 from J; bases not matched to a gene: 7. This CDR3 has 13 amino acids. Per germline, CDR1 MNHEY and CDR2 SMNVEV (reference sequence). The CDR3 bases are TGTGCCAGCAGGCAGACAGGGTTGGATGGCTACACCTTC. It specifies CASRQTGLDGYTF.